The sequence of this T cell receptor (beta chain) was determined in a study of T cell clonotyping in hematopoietic cell transplantation. Clones were sequenced by immunoSEQ multiplex PCR, and TCRdb holds only the in-frame ones, with some missing. The table lists more than 65,000 clones, about 94% of them singletons. The V end was cut by 4 bases, the J end by 6 bases, with 11 bases between. This CDR3 has 13 residues. Germline values: CDR1 MNHEY, CDR2 SVGAGI. This TCR was sampled from a man aged 50 to 59 in good health. Some clones in this sample may be carry-over from other donors' samples. This chain uses TRBV6-5 with TRBJ2-3, with no clear D. Sequencing used peripheral blood mononuclear cells. CDR3 bases: TGTGCCAGCAGTTTCAGATACTCGGATACGCAGTATTTT. This sequence encodes CASSFRYSDTQYF.